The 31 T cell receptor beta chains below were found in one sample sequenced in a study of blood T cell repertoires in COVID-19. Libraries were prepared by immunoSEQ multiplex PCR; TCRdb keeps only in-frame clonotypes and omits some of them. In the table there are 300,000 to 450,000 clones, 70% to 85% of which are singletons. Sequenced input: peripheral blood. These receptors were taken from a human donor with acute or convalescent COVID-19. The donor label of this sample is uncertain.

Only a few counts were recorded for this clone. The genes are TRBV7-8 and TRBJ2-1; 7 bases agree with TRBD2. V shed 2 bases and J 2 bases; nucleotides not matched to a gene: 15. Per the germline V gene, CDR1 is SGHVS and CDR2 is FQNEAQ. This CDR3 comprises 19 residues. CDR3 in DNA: TGTGCCAGCAGCTTAATGGGGAGCGGGGCTATTGGGACCTACAATGAGCAGTTCTTC. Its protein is CASSLMGSGAIGTYNEQFF.

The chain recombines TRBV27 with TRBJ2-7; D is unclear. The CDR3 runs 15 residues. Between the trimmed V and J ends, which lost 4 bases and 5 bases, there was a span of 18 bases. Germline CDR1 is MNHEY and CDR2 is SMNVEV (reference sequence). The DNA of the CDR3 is TGTGCCAGCAGTTCAGGCACAGTTGCTACCGACGAGCAGTACTTC. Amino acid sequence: CASSSGTVATDEQYF.

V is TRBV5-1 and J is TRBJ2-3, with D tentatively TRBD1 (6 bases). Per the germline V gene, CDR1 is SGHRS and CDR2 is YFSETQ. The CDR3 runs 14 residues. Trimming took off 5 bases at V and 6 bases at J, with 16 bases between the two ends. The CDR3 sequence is CASRPGGAADTQYF. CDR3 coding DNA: TGCGCCAGCAGGCCTGGGGGCGCGGCGGATACGCAGTATTTT.

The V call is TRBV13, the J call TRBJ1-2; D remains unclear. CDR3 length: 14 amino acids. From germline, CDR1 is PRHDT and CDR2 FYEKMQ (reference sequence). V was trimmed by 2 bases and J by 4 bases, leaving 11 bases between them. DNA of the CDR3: TGTGCCAGCAGCTTAATTGAGGAAAGCTATGGCTACACCTTC. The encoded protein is CASSLIEESYGYTF.

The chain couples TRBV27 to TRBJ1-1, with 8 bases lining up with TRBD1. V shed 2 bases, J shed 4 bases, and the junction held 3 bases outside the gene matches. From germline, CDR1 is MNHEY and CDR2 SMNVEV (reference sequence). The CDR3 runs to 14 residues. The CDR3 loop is CASSLNTGGTEAFF. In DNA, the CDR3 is TGTGCCAGCAGTTTAAATACAGGGGGCACTGAAGCTTTCTTT.

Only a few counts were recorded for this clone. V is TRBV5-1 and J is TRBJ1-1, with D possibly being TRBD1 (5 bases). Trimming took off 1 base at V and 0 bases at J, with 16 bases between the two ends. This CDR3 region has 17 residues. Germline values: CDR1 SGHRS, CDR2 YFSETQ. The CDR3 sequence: CASSLSRQGGMNTEAFF. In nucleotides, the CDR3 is TGCGCCAGCAGCTTGAGTCGGCAGGGAGGAATGAACACTGAAGCTTTCTTT.

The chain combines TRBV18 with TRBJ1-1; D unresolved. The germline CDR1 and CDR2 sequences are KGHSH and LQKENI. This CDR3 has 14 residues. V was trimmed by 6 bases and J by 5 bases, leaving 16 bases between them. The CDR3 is CASSSVEGGTEAFF. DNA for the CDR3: TGTGCCAGCTCCTCCGTGGAGGGAGGAACTGAAGCTTTCTTT.

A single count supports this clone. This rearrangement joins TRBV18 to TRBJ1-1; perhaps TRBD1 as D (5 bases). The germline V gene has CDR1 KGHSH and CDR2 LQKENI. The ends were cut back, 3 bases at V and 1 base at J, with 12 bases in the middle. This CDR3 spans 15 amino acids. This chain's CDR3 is CASSPQGGRNTEAFF. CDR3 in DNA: TGTGCCAGCTCACCTCAGGGAGGAAGGAACACTGAAGCTTTCTTT. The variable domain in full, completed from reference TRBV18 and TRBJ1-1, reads NAGVMQNPRHLVRRRGQEARLRCSPMKGHSHVYWYRQLPEEGLKFMVYLQKENIIDESGMPKERFSAEFPKEGPSILRIQQVVRGDSAAYFCASSPQGGRNTEAFFGQGTRLTVV.

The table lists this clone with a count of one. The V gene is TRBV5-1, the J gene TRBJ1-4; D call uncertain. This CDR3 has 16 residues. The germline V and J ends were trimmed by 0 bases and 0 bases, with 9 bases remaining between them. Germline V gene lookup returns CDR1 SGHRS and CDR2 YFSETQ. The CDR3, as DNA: TGCGCCAGCAGCTTGGGTCCGGGGACAACTAATGAAAAACTGTTTTTT. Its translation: CASSLGPGTTNEKLFF. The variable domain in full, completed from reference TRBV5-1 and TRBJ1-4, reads KAGVTQTPRYLIKTRGQQVTLSCSPISGHRSVSWYQQTPGQGLQFLFEYFSETQRNKGNFPGRFSGRQFSNSRSEMNVSTLELGDSALYLCASSLGPGTTNEKLFFGSGTQLSVL.

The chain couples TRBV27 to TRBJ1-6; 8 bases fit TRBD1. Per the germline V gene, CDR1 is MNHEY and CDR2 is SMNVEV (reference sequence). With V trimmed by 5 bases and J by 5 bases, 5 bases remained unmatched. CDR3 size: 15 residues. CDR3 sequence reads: CASSTRQGNNSPLHF. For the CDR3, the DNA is TGTGCCAGCAGTACCCGACAGGGGAATAATTCACCCCTCCACTTT.

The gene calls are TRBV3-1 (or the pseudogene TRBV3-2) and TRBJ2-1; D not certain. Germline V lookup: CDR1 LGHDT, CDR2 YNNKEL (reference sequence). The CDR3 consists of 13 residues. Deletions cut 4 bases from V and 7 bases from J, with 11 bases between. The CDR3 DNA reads TGTGCCAGCAGCCGTTGGGCAGAGAATGAGCAGTTCTTC. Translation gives CASSRWAENEQFF.

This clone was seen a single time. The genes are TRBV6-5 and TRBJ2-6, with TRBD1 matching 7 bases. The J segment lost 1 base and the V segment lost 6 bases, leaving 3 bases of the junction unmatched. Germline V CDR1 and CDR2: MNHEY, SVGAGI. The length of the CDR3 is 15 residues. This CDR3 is CASSLTGSGANVLTF. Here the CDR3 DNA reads TGTGCCAGCAGCCTGACAGGGTCTGGGGCCAACGTCCTGACTTTC.

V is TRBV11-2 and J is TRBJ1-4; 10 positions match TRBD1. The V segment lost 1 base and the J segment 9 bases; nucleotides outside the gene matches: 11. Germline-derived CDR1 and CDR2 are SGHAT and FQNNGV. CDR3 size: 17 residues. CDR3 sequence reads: CASSLAPGQGPRQKLFF. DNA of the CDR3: TGTGCCAGCAGCTTAGCGCCGGGACAGGGGCCGCGACAAAAACTGTTTTTT.

Written as DNA, the CDR3 is TGTGCCAGCAGTTTACTCGGCACTGAAGCTTTCTTT. This codes for CASSLLGTEAFF. This chain connects TRBV28 to TRBJ1-1, with unresolved D. The V gene lost 2 bases and the J gene lost 4 bases, with 5 bases spanning the gap. The germline CDR1 and CDR2 sequences are MDHEN and SYDVKM. The CDR3 consists of 12 residues.

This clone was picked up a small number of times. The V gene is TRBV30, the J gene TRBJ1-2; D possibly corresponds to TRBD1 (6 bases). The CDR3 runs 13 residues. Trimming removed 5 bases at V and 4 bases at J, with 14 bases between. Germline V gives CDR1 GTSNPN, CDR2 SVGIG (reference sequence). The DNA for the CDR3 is TGTGCCTGGCCTGGGGGGGGCGGCTATGGCTACACCTTC. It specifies CAWPGGGGYGYTF.

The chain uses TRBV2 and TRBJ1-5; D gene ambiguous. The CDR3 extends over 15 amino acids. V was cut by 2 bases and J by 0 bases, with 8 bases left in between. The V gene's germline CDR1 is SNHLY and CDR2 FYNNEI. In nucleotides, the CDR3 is TGTGCCAGCAGTGAAACGACTTATAGCAATCAGCCCCAGCATTTT. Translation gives CASSETTYSNQPQHF.

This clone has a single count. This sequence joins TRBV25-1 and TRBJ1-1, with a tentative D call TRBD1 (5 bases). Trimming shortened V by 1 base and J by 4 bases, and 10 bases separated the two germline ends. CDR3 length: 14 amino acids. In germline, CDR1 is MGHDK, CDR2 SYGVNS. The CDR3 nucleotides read TGTGCCAGCAGTGAATTAGAACAGGCCACTGAAGCTTTCTTT. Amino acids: CASSELEQATEAFF.

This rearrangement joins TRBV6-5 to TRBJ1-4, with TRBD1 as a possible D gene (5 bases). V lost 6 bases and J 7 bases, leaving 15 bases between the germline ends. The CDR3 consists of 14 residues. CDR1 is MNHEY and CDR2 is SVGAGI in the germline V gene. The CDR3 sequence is CASRWTGGTEKLFF. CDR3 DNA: TGTGCCAGCAGGTGGACGGGCGGGACTGAAAAACTGTTTTTT.

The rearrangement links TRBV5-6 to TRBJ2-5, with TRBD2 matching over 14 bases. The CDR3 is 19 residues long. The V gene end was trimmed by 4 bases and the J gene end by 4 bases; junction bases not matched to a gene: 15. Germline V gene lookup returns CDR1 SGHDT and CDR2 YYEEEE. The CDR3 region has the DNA TGTGCCAGCAGCCCTAGACTAGCGGGGGGGCCGGAGGAGTTAGAGACCCAGTACTTC. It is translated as CASSPRLAGGPEELETQYF.

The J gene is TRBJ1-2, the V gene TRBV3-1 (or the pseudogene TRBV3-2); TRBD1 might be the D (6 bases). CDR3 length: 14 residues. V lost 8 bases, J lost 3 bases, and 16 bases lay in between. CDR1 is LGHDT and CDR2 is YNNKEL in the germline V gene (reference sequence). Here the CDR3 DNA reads TGTGCCAGCCAGCCCGGGGGGCGTGACTATGGCTACACCTTC. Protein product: CASQPGGRDYGYTF.

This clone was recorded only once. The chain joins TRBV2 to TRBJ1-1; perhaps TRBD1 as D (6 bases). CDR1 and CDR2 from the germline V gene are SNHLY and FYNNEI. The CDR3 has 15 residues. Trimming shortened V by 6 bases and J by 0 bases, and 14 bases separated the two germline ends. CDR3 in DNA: TGTGCCAGCAGACTACAGGGCCCCTTGAACACTGAAGCTTTCTTT. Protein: CASRLQGPLNTEAFF.

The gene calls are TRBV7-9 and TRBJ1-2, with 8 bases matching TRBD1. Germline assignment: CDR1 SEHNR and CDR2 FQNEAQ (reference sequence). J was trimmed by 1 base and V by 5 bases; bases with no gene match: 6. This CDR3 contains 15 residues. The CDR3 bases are TGTGCCAGCAGCGCAGGGACAGGCCTTAACTATGGCTACACCTTC. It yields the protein CASSAGTGLNYGYTF.

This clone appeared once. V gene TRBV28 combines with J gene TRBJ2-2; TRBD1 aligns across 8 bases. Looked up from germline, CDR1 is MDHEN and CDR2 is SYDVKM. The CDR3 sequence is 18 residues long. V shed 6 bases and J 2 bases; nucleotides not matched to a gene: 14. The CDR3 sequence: CASRKSPWTGRNTGELFF. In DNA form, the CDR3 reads TGTGCCAGCAGGAAATCCCCTTGGACAGGGCGCAACACCGGGGAGCTGTTTTTT.

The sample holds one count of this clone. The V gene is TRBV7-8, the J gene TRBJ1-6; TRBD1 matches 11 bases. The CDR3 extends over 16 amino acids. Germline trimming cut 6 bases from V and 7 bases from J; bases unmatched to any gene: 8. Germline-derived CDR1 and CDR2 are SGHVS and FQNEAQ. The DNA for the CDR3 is TGTGCCAGCAGTGTTCCGGGACAGGGGGGGAATTCACCCCTCCACTTT. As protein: CASSVPGQGGNSPLHF.

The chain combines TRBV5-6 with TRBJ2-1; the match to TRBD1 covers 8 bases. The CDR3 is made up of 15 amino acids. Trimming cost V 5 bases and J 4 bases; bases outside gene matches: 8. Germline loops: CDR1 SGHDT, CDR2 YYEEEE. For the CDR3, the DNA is TGTGCCAGCAGTTATTTTACAGGGGGATACAATGAGCAGTTCTTC. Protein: CASSYFTGGYNEQFF.

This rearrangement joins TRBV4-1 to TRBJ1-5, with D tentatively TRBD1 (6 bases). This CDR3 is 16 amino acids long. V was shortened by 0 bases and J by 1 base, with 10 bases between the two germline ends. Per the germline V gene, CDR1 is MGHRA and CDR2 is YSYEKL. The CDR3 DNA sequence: TGCGCCAGCAGCCAAGAGAACAGGGCGAGCAATCAGCCCCAGCATTTT. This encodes CASSQENRASNQPQHF.

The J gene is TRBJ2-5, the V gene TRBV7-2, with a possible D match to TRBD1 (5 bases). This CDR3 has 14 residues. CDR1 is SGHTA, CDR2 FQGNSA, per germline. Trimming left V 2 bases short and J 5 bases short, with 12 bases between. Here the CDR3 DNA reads TGTGCCAGCAGCTTATTTATAGCAGGGGAGACCCAGTACTTC. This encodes CASSLFIAGETQYF.

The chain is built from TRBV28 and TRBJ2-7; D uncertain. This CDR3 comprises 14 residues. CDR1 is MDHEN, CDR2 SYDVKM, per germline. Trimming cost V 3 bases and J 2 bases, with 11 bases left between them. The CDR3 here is CASSFQQKTYEQYF. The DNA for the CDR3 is TGTGCCAGCAGTTTCCAACAGAAGACCTACGAGCAGTACTTC.

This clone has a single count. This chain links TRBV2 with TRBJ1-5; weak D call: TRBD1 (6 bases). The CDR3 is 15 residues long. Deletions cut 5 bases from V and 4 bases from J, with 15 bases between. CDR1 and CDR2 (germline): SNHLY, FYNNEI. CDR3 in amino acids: CASSRDRTLNQPQHF. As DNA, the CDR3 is TGTGCCAGCAGTAGAGACAGGACCCTAAATCAGCCCCAGCATTTT.

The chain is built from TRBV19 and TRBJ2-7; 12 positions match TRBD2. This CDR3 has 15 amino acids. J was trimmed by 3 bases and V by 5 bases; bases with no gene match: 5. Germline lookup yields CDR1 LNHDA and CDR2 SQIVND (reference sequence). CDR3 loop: CASSSQTSGSYEQYF. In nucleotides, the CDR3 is TGTGCCAGTAGTTCCCAGACTAGCGGGAGCTACGAGCAGTACTTC.

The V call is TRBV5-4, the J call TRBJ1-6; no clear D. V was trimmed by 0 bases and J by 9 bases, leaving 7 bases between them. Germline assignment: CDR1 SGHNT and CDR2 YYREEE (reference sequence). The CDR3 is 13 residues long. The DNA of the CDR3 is TGTGCCAGCAGCTTGGGGGCGAGTTCACCCCTCCACTTT. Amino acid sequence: CASSLGASSPLHF.